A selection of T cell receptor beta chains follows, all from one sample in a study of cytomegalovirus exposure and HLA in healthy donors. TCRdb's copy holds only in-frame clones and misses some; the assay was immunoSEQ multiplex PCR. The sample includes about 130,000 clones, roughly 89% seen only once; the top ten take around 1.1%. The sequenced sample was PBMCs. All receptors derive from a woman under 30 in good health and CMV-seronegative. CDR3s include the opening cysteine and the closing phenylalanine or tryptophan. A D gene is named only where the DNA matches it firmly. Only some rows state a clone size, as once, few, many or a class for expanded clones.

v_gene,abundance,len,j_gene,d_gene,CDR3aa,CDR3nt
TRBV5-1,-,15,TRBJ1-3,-,CASSLGGSEGNTIYF,TGCGCCAGCAGCTTGGGCGGGTCCGAAGGAAACACCATATATTTT
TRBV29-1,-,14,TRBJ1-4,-,CSVAGVGANEKLFF,TGCAGCGTGGCAGGGGTTGGGGCTAATGAAAAACTGTTTTTT
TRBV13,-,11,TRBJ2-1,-,CASSFVDEQFF,TGTGCCAGCAGCTTTGTCGATGAGCAGTTCTTC
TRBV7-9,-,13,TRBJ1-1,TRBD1,CASRGQGNTEAFF,TGTGCCAGCAGGGGACAGGGGAACACTGAAGCTTTCTTT
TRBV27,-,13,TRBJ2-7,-,CASSFGWAYEQYF,TGTGCCAGCAGTTTCGGGTGGGCCTACGAGCAGTACTTC
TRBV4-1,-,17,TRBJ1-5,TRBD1,CASSQDQGAASNQPQHF,TGCGCCAGCAGCCAAGATCAGGGGGCGGCAAGTAATCAGCCCCAGCATTTT
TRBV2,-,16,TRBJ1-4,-,CASRRTYSATNEKLFF,TGTGCCAGCAGACGAACCTACAGTGCAACTAATGAAAAACTGTTTTTT
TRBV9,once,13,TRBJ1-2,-,CASSGIQADGYTF,TGTGCCAGCAGCGGGATACAGGCTGATGGCTACACCTTC
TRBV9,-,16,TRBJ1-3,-,CASSELGATSGNTIYF,TGTGCCAGCAGCGAGTTGGGGGCGACGTCTGGAAACACCATATATTTT
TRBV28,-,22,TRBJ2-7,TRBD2,CASSSYAGWASGRSLGSYEQYF,TGTGCCAGCAGTTCTTATGCCGGGTGGGCTAGCGGGAGGTCTTTAGGTTCCTACGAGCAGTACTTC